Listed below are T cell receptor beta chains from one sample, sequenced in a study of blood T cell repertoires in COVID-19. The method was immunoSEQ multiplex PCR; TCRdb's version includes in-frame clones alone and lacks a portion of them. The sample includes under 500,000 clones, 85% to 90% of them seen just once. The sample comprised peripheral blood. The receptor source for this set is a woman aged 25 to 39 with acute or convalescent COVID-19. Each CDR3 is given with its conserved first and last residue. D genes are given only for firm matches. A row's size may be missing; if present it is once, few, many or a size class.

clone_size j_call d_call v_call cdr3_aa cdr3_nt
few TRBJ2-7 TRBD2 TRBV28 CASSSGLDADEQYF TGTGCCAGCAGTTCGGGACTAGACGCGGACGAGCAGTACTTC
- TRBJ2-5 TRBD1 TRBV5-1 CASSFTAGQAETQYF TGCGCCAGCAGCTTCACCGCGGGACAGGCGGAGACCCAGTACTTC
- TRBJ1-1 - TRBV11-2 CASSGGGGLNTEAFF TGTGCCAGCAGCGGGGGAGGGGGACTGAACACTGAAGCTTTCTTT
- TRBJ2-7 - TRBV7-2 CASSLGGAAIEQYF TGTGCCAGCAGCTTAGGAGGAGCGGCAATCGAGCAGTACTTC
- TRBJ2-1 TRBD2 TRBV30 CAWSVGRGGSYNEQFF TGTGCCTGGAGTGTAGGGCGGGGGGGCTCCTACAATGAGCAGTTCTTC
- TRBJ1-2 - TRBV20-1 CSASQLGRGDYGYTF TGCAGTGCTAGTCAGTTGGGCAGGGGAGACTATGGCTACACCTTC
- TRBJ2-1 TRBD2 TRBV7-3 CASSPGLAYNEQFF TGTGCCAGCAGCCCCGGACTAGCCTACAATGAGCAGTTCTTC
- TRBJ2-1 - TRBV6-4 CASSKTAWDEQFF TGTGCCAGCAGTAAGACAGCCTGGGATGAGCAGTTCTTC
- TRBJ1-3 - TRBV30 CACYLGSSGNTIYF TGTGCCTGTTATCTCGGGAGCTCTGGAAACACCATATATTTT
few TRBJ2-7 TRBD1 TRBV7-8 CASSSAGRTGLNEQYF TGTGCCAGCAGCTCCGCTGGGCGGACAGGGCTTAACGAGCAGTACTTC
- TRBJ2-5 TRBD1 TRBV28 CASRPAGTGVQETQYF TGTGCCAGCAGACCTGCCGGGACAGGGGTTCAAGAGACCCAGTACTTC
- TRBJ2-3 TRBD2 TRBV6-1 CASSEVLVGRGEDTQYF TGTGCCAGCAGTGAAGTTTTGGTGGGGAGGGGCGAGGATACGCAGTATTTT
- TRBJ2-7 - TRBV7-8 CASSLDSPYEQYF TGTGCCAGCAGCTTAGACTCCCCCTACGAGCAGTACTTC
- TRBJ2-7 TRBD2 TRBV27 CASSGGASGTYEQYF TGTGCCAGCAGTGGCGGGGCTAGCGGGACCTACGAGCAGTACTTC
- TRBJ2-5 TRBD2 TRBV6-5 CASSSLAGGRPETQYF TGTGCCAGCAGTTCACTAGCGGGGGGACGACCAGAGACCCAGTACTTC
few TRBJ2-5 TRBD1 TRBV5-1 CASSLGTDIPGETQYF TGCGCCAGCAGCCTGGGGACAGACATCCCCGGGGAGACCCAGTACTTC
- TRBJ1-5 TRBD1 TRBV10-3 CAISERQGEQPQHF TGTGCCATCAGTGAAAGACAGGGTGAACAGCCCCAGCATTTT